These 18 T cell receptor beta chains came from one sample sequenced in a study of cytomegalovirus exposure and HLA in healthy donors. PCR primers comprised 60 Vbeta and 13 Jbeta primers. Here immunoSEQ multiplex PCR was the method, and the copy in TCRdb shows in-frame clones only, minus some. Among about 130,000 clones listed, approximately 80% were seen once. Sequenced: PBMCs. The origin of the receptors is a male donor in good health and CMV-seropositive.

The rearrangement joins TRBV5-1 to TRBJ2-3; the match to TRBD2 covers 9 bases. There are 17 residues in the CDR3. V lost 3 bases to trimming and J lost 0 bases; unmatched junction nucleotides: 8. The germline V gene has CDR1 SGHRS and CDR2 YFSETQ. CDR3 in amino acids: CASSYRSGGTSTDTQYF. The CDR3 DNA sequence: TGCGCCAGCAGCTATCGCAGCGGGGGGACTAGCACAGATACGCAGTATTTT.

V and J are TRBV30 and TRBJ1-1; 7 nucleotides agree with TRBD1. The CDR3 extends over 14 amino acids. V gave up 0 bases and J gave up 5 bases; unmatched junction bases: 6. Germline V gene sequence: CDR1 GTSNPN, CDR2 SVGIG (reference sequence). As DNA, the CDR3 is TGTGCCTGGAGTGTAAAACAGGGGTTTACTGAAGCTTTCTTT. This sequence encodes CAWSVKQGFTEAFF.

The J gene is TRBJ2-6, the V gene TRBV6-4; D is uncertain. Between the trimmed V and J ends, which lost 5 bases and 0 bases, there was a span of 17 bases. CDR1 and CDR2 from the germline V gene are MRHNA and SNTAGT. This CDR3 has 18 amino acids. In nucleotides, the CDR3 is TGTGCCAGCAGTCCGGTGCCTGGCGGAAACTCTGGGGCCAACGTCCTGACTTTC. Protein: CASSPVPGGNSGANVLTF.

The chain employs TRBV27 and TRBJ2-7; 10 bases line up with TRBD1. This CDR3 comprises 16 residues. The V gene end was trimmed by 5 bases and the J gene end by 0 bases; junction bases not matched to a gene: 7. Germline loops: CDR1 MNHEY, CDR2 SMNVEV (reference sequence). DNA of the CDR3: TGTGCCAGCAGTAAGGGACAGGGGTTAAGCTCCTACGAGCAGTACTTC. Protein product: CASSKGQGLSSYEQYF.

This clone has just one count. This chain uses TRBV2 with TRBJ2-7, with D maybe TRBD1 (6 bases). The V end lost 6 bases, the J end lost 4 bases, and 22 bases lay between the germline ends. Germline CDR1 SNHLY, CDR2 FYNNEI. This CDR3 spans 16 amino acids. The CDR3 DNA follows: TGTGCCAGCAGGAGATTAGGGACAACACAATCTTACGAGCAGTACTTC. Translated: CASRRLGTTQSYEQYF.

V gene TRBV9 combines with J gene TRBJ2-1, with a weak D call TRBD2 (5 bases). This CDR3 region has 15 residues. V lost 0 bases and J lost 8, with 15 bases in between. CDR1 is SGDLS and CDR2 is YYNGEE in the germline V gene. CDR3 residues: CASSVAREGTDEQFF. In DNA, the CDR3 is TGTGCCAGCAGCGTAGCGAGAGAGGGAACTGATGAGCAGTTCTTC.

The chain joins TRBV7-2 to TRBJ2-7, with 9 positions matching TRBD1. CDR3 length: 15 residues. Trimming removed 0 bases from V and 4 bases from J; junction bases left unmatched: 4. Germline V gives CDR1 SGHTA, CDR2 FQGNSA. This chain's CDR3 is CASSLATGGAYEQYF. For the CDR3, the DNA is TGTGCCAGCAGCTTAGCAACAGGGGGCGCGTACGAGCAGTACTTC.

The rearrangement joins TRBV5-6 to TRBJ1-1; D ambiguous. Trimming stripped 2 bases from V and 1 base from J, with 9 bases between. The CDR3 sequence is 14 residues long. The germline V gene has CDR1 SGHDT and CDR2 YYEEEE. CDR3 bases: TGTGCCAGCAGCTTTAGCAGCCCGAACACTGAAGCTTTCTTT. Translating gives CASSFSSPNTEAFF.

The table lists this clone with a few counts. The chain carries TRBV4-2 and TRBJ2-1; 12 bases are shared with TRBD2. The germline V gene has CDR1 LGHNA and CDR2 YNFKEQ. This CDR3 region has 18 residues. The junction had 4 bases not matched to a gene; V was cut back by 1 base and J by 0 bases. The CDR3 here is CASSQGTSGMPSYNEQFF. The CDR3 DNA follows: TGTGCCAGCAGCCAAGGGACTAGCGGGATGCCCTCCTACAATGAGCAGTTCTTC.

This clone was seen only once. This same CDR3 is encoded by further DNA sequences in the sample. The rearrangement joins TRBV4-3 to TRBJ2-7; TRBD2 matches at 9 bases. The CDR3 runs 17 residues. Germline CDR1 LGHNA, CDR2 YSLEER. The trim removed 0 bases at V and 2 bases at J, leaving 8 bases unmatched. In DNA form, the CDR3 reads TGCGCCAGCAGCCAAGATCAGGGAGCGGGAGGAACCTACGAGCAGTACTTC. Amino acid sequence: CASSQDQGAGGTYEQYF.

This clone was observed a handful of times. The CDR3 region has the DNA TGTGCCAGCAGTTTAGGCCTAGCGGACTACGAGCAGTACTTC. This codes for CASSLGLADYEQYF. The chain employs TRBV27 and TRBJ2-7, with 7 bases matching TRBD2. V shed 2 bases, J shed 3 bases, and the junction held 4 bases outside the gene matches. The CDR3 contains 14 residues. Germline V lookup: CDR1 MNHEY, CDR2 SMNVEV (reference sequence).

The chain carries TRBV5-5 and TRBJ2-2; D perhaps matches TRBD1 (6 bases). The V gene lost 2 bases and the J gene lost 1 base, with 9 bases spanning the gap. This CDR3 is 15 amino acids long. Germline values: CDR1 SGHKS, CDR2 YYEKEE (reference sequence). In DNA form, the CDR3 reads TGTGCCAGCAGCTTTGCAGGGGAGAACACCGGGGAGCTGTTTTTT. As protein: CASSFAGENTGELFF.

J is TRBJ1-5 and V is TRBV7-2; D ambiguous. The CDR3 loop spans 15 amino acids. V was shortened by 1 base and J by 7 bases, with 14 bases between the two germline ends. CDR1 SGHTA and CDR2 FQGNSA come from the germline V gene. Here the CDR3 DNA reads TGTGCCAGCAGCTTAGGAGGGTCGGGATGGCAGCCCCAGCATTTT. Its protein product is CASSLGGSGWQPQHF.

This rearrangement joins TRBV5-6 to TRBJ2-5, with D maybe TRBD1 (5 bases). The last part of the DNA fits TRBJ2-7 better; the J call may be wrong. The CDR3 length is 14 residues. CDR1 is SGHDT and CDR2 is YYEEEE in the germline V gene. The CDR3 DNA is TGTGCCAGCAGCTTGGTATTAAGGGGCGGCGAGCAGTACTTC. Residues: CASSLVLRGGEQYF.

The V gene is TRBV14, the J gene TRBJ2-7; no clear D. V lost 3 bases and J 3 bases, leaving 9 bases between the germline ends. Germline V gene data show CDR1 as SGHDN and CDR2 as FVKESK. The CDR3 covers 13 residues. In DNA, the CDR3 is TGTGCCAGCAGCCAGGGCCTAAACTACGAGCAGTACTTC. Amino acids: CASSQGLNYEQYF. Full variable domain (rest looked up from reference TRBV14 and TRBJ2-7): EAGVTQFPSHSVIEKGQTVTLRCDPISGHDNLYWYRRVMGKEIKFLLHFVKESKQDESGMPNNRFLAERTGGTYSTLKVQPAELEDSGVYFCASSQGLNYEQYFGPGTRLTVT.

The chain couples TRBV7-2 to TRBJ2-3; D unresolved. Trimming stripped 4 bases from V and 5 bases from J, with 10 bases between. The CDR3 is 13 residues long. The germline V gene has CDR1 SGHTA and CDR2 FQGNSA. The CDR3 is CASSWSAQDTQYF. The CDR3 DNA is TGTGCCAGCAGCTGGAGCGCTCAAGATACGCAGTATTTT.

The chain links TRBV30 to TRBJ1-1; D remains unclear. The CDR3 runs to 12 residues. Germline loops: CDR1 GTSNPN, CDR2 SVGIG (reference sequence). V dropped 0 bases and J dropped 10 bases, with 12 bases sitting between them. This CDR3 is CAWSVGPGVAFF. In DNA, the CDR3 is TGTGCCTGGAGTGTAGGACCCGGGGTAGCTTTCTTT.

The chain uses TRBV2 and TRBJ2-1; TRBD2 matches 12 bases. The CDR3 loop spans 15 amino acids. CDR1 SNHLY and CDR2 FYNNEI come from the germline V gene. The V segment lost 7 bases and the J segment 0 bases; nucleotides outside the gene matches: 1. DNA for the CDR3: TGTGCCAGCAAGACTAGCGGGAGCTCCTACAATGAGCAGTTCTTC. Amino acid sequence: CASKTSGSSYNEQFF.